The 20 T cell receptor beta chains given below trace back to one sample, sequenced in a study of T cell responses to AZD1222 COVID-19 vaccine. The protocol was immunoSEQ multiplex PCR, while the TCRdb copy is restricted to in-frame clones and leaves out a portion. The profile shows approximately 70,000 clones, approximately 85% of them singletons. The source was peripheral blood, collected on day 0 of AZD1222 vaccination. All receptors derive from an adult in good health.

This sequence joins TRBV7-5 and TRBJ1-1; the table's D gene call, TRBD1, was not cross checked with the DNA. TRBV7-5 is termed a pseudogene. The CDR3 has 15 residues. CDR3 protein: CARSSPRDTDTEAFF. Here the CDR3 DNA reads TGTGCCAGAAGCTCACCTAGGGACACCGACACTGAAGCTTTCTTT.

This chain joins TRBV5-4 and TRBJ2-1, with 12 bases aligning to TRBD1. This CDR3 region has 16 residues. V lost 4 bases, J lost 7 bases, and 9 bases stayed unmatched. Per the germline V gene, CDR1 is SGHNT and CDR2 is YYREEE (reference sequence). CDR3 nucleotide sequence: TGTGCCAGCAGCGACGGGACAGGGGGCGTAATAAATGAGCAGTTCTTC. Its protein product is CASSDGTGGVINEQFF.

The chain couples TRBV6-5 to TRBJ2-7; D unresolved. The germline V gene has CDR1 MNHEY and CDR2 SVGAGI. Trimming took 8 bases from V and 3 from J, leaving 5 bases between them. The CDR3 spans 10 residues. CDR3 region: CASGDYEQYF. The CDR3 coding sequence is TGTGCCAGCGGGGACTACGAGCAGTACTTC.

The chain recombines TRBV18 with TRBJ2-7, with D tentatively TRBD2 (6 bases). This CDR3 region has 12 residues. V was pared by 3 bases and J by 3 bases, with 6 bases between. Germline V gives CDR1 KGHSH, CDR2 LQKENI. CDR3 nucleotides: TGTGCCAGCTCACCCGGGGGCTACGAGCAGTACTTC. This sequence encodes CASSPGGYEQYF.

The V and J genes are TRBV27 and TRBJ1-4, with a tentative D call TRBD1 (5 bases). Between the trimmed V and J ends, which lost 1 base and 7 bases, there was a span of 10 bases. The CDR3 sequence is 14 residues long. Germline loops: CDR1 MNHEY, CDR2 SMNVEV (reference sequence). The CDR3 region has the DNA TGTGCCAGCAGTTTATACGACAGAGCTGAAAAACTGTTTTTT. This codes for CASSLYDRAEKLFF.

The V gene is TRBV5-4, the J gene TRBJ2-5; 8 positions match TRBD1. The CDR3 is made up of 15 amino acids. V shed 4 bases and J 4 bases; nucleotides not matched to a gene: 9. Germline V gene sequence: CDR1 SGHNT, CDR2 YYREEE (reference sequence). In nucleotides, the CDR3 is TGTGCCAGCAGCCGAACCACAGGGGGAGGAGAGACCCAGTACTTC. Encoded protein: CASSRTTGGGETQYF. Full variable domain (missing parts from reference TRBV5-4 and TRBJ2-5): ETGVTQSPTHLIKTRGQQVTLRCSSQSGHNTVSWYQQALGQGPQFIFQYYREEENGRGNFPPRFSGLQFPNYSSELNVNALELDDSALYLCASSRTTGGGETQYFGPGTRLLVL.

This clone showed up just a few times. The chain links TRBV12-3 or TRBV12-4 to TRBJ1-4; D is unclear. The ends were cut back, 3 bases at V and 13 bases at J, with 12 bases in the middle. The CDR3 has 12 amino acids. DNA for the CDR3: TGTGCCAGCAGTTTCACCCGGTCGGGACTGTTTTTT. Encoded protein: CASSFTRSGLFF.

The V gene is TRBV7-3, the J gene TRBJ1-5; no firm D call. V was pared by 5 bases and J by 7 bases, with 12 bases between. This CDR3 comprises 13 residues. Germline loops: CDR1 SGHTA, CDR2 FQGTGA. The CDR3 DNA is TGTGCCAGCAGCCCTCACAAAGGGCAGCCCCAGCATTTT. As protein: CASSPHKGQPQHF.

J is TRBJ1-6 and V is TRBV6-5; TRBD1 might be the D (5 bases). Germline V gives CDR1 MNHEY, CDR2 SVGAGI. Trimming removed 7 bases at V and 5 bases at J, with 12 bases between. The CDR3 contains 14 residues. The CDR3 here is CASNPGRHNSPLHF. CDR3 in DNA: TGTGCCAGCAACCCGGGACGGCATAATTCACCCCTCCACTTT.

The chain couples TRBV27 to TRBJ1-6; D gene unclear. CDR1 is MNHEY and CDR2 is SMNVEV in the germline V gene (reference sequence). The CDR3 consists of 13 residues. Trimming cost V 2 bases and J 7 bases, with 6 bases left between them. This CDR3 is CASSLAQNSPLHF. The CDR3, as DNA: TGTGCCAGCAGTTTAGCACAGAATTCACCCCTCCACTTT.

Here the CDR3 reads CASSQGGHNTEAFF. The CDR3 DNA is TGTGCCAGCAGCCAAGGGGGCCATAACACTGAAGCTTTCTTT. J is TRBJ1-1 and V is TRBV3-1 (or the pseudogene TRBV3-2), with D possibly being TRBD1 (5 bases). This CDR3 is built from 14 residues. With 1 base removed from V and 2 bases from J, the gap between germline ends came to 8 bases. In germline, CDR1 is LGHDT, CDR2 YNNKEL (reference sequence).

This clone was seen only a few times. The chain joins TRBV27 to TRBJ2-2; unclear D gene. Trimming pared 3 bases from V and 1 base from J, leaving 6 bases between. Germline lookup yields CDR1 MNHEY and CDR2 SMNVEV (reference sequence). This CDR3 has 14 amino acids. CDR3 residues: CASSFEVNTGELFF. In DNA, the CDR3 is TGTGCCAGCAGTTTCGAGGTGAACACCGGGGAGCTGTTTTTT.

The chain is built from TRBV7-6 and TRBJ1-1; D may be TRBD1 (5 bases). Looked up from germline, CDR1 is SGHVS and CDR2 is FNYEAQ. The CDR3 sequence is 13 residues long. V was shortened by 2 bases and J by 3 bases, with 7 bases between the two germline ends. This CDR3 reads CASSLQGYTEAFF. CDR3 DNA sequence: TGTGCCAGCAGCTTACAGGGATACACTGAAGCTTTCTTT.

This clone was picked up a small number of times. V usage is TRBV15 and J usage is TRBJ1-1; 8 bases match TRBD1. The J segment lost 1 base and the V segment lost 1 base, leaving 2 bases of the junction unmatched. There are 15 residues in the CDR3. The V gene's germline CDR1 is LNHNV and CDR2 YYDKDF (reference sequence). CDR3 amino acids: CATSRVTGANTEAFF. As DNA, the CDR3 is TGTGCCACCAGCAGAGTGACAGGGGCGAACACTGAAGCTTTCTTT.

Turning to this clone: Its ends do not fully match the called genes, so a read error is possible. The rearrangement uses TRBV6-4 and TRBJ1-1, with D tentatively TRBD1 (5 bases). Looked up from germline, CDR1 is MRHNA and CDR2 is SNTAGT. The CDR3 spans 15 residues. CDR3 sequence: CASGEKQGSYTEAFF. The CDR3 bases are TGTGCCAGCGGTGAAAAGCAGGGTTCGTACACTGAAGCTTTCTTT.

This clone showed up just a few times. The J gene is TRBJ2-1, the V gene TRBV27; D gene uncertain. V lost 7 bases to trimming and J lost 4 bases, with 5 bases between them. The CDR3 sequence is 11 residues long. Germline loops: CDR1 MNHEY, CDR2 SMNVEV (reference sequence). In DNA form, the CDR3 reads TGTGCCAGCATCACTTACAATGAGCAGTTCTTC. Amino acids: CASITYNEQFF.

This clone was observed a handful of times. This chain joins TRBV9 and TRBJ1-2; D might be TRBD1 (6 bases). Germline-derived CDR1 and CDR2 are SGDLS and YYNGEE. Trimming took 3 bases from V and 4 from J, leaving 10 bases between them. The CDR3 has 13 residues. The CDR3 coding sequence is TGTGCCAGCAGCGCGGGGGGCGGCTATGGCTACACCTTC. Its protein product is CASSAGGGYGYTF.

The V and J genes are TRBV5-4 and TRBJ1-4; 10 nucleotides align to TRBD1. Germline lookup yields CDR1 SGHNT and CDR2 YYREEE (reference sequence). The junction had 6 bases not matched to a gene; V was cut back by 2 bases and J by 8 bases. The CDR3 spans 15 residues. The CDR3 sequence is CASSFFGTGDEKLFF. The CDR3 coding sequence is TGTGCCAGCAGCTTTTTCGGGACAGGGGACGAAAAACTGTTTTTT.

The J gene is TRBJ1-4, the V gene TRBV6-5; 7 positions agree with TRBD1. This CDR3 contains 13 residues. The germline V gene has CDR1 MNHEY and CDR2 SVGAGI. With 10 bases clipped from V and 8 bases from J, the junction kept 10 bases outside the gene matches. CDR3 DNA sequence: TGTGCCACCACAGGGGTCACGGGAGAAAAACTGTTTTTT. It yields the protein CATTGVTGEKLFF.

This chain uses TRBV5-1 with TRBJ1-2; weak D call: TRBD1 (5 bases). The CDR3 totals 13 residues. Trimming removed 5 bases at V and 1 base at J, with 9 bases between. Per the germline V gene, CDR1 is SGHRS and CDR2 is YFSETQ. In DNA form, the CDR3 reads TGCGCCAGCAGATTAGACAGTAACTATGGCTACACCTTC. Amino acid sequence: CASRLDSNYGYTF.